One TCR beta chain is described in this entry. The germline gene is not matched at one end of the junction; a read error may be the cause. The CDR3 has 13 residues. The germline CDR1 and CDR2 sequences are LNHNV and YYDKDF (reference sequence). The source of the sample is a study of blood T cells in healthy people across ages. With a J-beta primer mix and a sample-barcoded 5' primer, a second PCR ran roughly 6 to 11 cycles. TCRdb independently ran MiXCR on the 5' RACE reads; one entry per CDR3 protein. Here the sample spans hundreds of thousands of distinct CDR3 sequences, 32% being singletons. The authors drew approximately 10 milliliters of peripheral blood from each donor.

Sequenced sample: blood. This chain connects TRBV15 to TRBJ1-2; D possibly corresponds to TRBD1 (6 bases). This clonotype originated in a woman of 80 years or more in good health. The CDR3 loop is CATSRDRLSGYTF. The CDR3 nucleotides read TGTGCCACCAGCCGAGACAGGCTCTCTGGCTACACCTTC.